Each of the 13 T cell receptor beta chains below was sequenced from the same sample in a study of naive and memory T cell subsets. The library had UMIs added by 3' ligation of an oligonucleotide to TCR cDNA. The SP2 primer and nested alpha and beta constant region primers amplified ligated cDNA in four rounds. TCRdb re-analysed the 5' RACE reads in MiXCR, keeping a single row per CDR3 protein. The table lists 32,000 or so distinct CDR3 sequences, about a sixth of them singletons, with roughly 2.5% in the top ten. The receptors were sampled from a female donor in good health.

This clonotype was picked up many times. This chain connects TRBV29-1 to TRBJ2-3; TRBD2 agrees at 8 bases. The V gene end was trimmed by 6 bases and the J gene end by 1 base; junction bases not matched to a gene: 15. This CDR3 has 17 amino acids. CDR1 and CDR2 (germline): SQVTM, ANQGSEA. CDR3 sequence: CSVVSGAPTRGTDTQYF. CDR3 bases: TGCAGCGTGGTTAGCGGGGCCCCGACGAGAGGCACAGATACGCAGTATTTT.

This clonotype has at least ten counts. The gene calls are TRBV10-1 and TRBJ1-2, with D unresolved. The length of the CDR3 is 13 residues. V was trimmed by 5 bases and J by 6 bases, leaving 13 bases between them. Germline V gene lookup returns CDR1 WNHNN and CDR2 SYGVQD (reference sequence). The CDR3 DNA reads TGCGCCAGCAGTTTCTCGGCGAAGGATGGCTACACCTTC. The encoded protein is CASSFSAKDGYTF.

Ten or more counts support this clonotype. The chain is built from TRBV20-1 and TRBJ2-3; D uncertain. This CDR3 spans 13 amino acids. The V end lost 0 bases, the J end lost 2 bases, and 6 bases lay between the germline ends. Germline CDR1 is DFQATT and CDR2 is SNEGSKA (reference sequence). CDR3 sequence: CSAREPNTDTQYF. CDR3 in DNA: TGCAGTGCTAGAGAACCAAACACAGATACGCAGTATTTT.

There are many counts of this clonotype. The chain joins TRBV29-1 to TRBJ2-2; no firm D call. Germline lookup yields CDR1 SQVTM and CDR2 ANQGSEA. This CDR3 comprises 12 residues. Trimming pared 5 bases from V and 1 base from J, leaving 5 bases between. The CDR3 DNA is TGCAGCGTTAGTATGAACACCGGGGAGCTGTTTTTT. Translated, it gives CSVSMNTGELFF.

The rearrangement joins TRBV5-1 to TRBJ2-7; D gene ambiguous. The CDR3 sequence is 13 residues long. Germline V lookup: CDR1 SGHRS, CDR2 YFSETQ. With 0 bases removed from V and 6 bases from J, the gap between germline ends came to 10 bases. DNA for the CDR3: TGCGCCAGCAGCTTGGACCGTCTAGTCGAGCAGTACTTC. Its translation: CASSLDRLVEQYF.

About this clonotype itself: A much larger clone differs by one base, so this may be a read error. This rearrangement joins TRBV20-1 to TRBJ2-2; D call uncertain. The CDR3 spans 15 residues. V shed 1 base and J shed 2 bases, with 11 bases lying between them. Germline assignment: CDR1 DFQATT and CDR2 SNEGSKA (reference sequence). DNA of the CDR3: TGCAGTGCTAGAGTTGGCCACATAAACACCGGGGAGCTGTTTTTT. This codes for CSARVGHINTGELFF.

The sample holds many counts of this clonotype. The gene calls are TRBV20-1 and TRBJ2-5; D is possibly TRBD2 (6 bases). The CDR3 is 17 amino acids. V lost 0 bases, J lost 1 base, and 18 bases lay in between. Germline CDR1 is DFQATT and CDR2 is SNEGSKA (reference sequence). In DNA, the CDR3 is TGCAGTGCTAGAGAGGGGGAGGTCGGACGCTTCCAAGAGACCCAGTACTTC. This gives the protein CSAREGEVGRFQETQYF.

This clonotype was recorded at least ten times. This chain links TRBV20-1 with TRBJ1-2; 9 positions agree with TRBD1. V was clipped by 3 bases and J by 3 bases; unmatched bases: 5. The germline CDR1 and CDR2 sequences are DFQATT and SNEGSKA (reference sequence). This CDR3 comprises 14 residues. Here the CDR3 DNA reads TGCAGTGCTAGCTTTCGGACAGGGGACTATGGCTACACCTTC. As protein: CSASFRTGDYGYTF.

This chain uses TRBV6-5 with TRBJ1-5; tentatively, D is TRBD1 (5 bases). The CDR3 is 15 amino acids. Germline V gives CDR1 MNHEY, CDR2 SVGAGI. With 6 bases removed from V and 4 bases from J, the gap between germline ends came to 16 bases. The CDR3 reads CASSRAVGGNQPQHF. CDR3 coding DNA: TGTGCCAGCAGCCGAGCGGTCGGGGGAAATCAGCCCCAGCATTTT.

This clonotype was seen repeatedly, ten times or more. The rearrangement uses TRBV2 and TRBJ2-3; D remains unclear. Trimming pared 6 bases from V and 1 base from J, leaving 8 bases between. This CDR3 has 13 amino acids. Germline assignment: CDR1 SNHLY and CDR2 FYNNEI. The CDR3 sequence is CASRASRTDTQYF. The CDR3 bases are TGTGCCAGCAGGGCTAGTCGCACAGATACGCAGTATTTT.

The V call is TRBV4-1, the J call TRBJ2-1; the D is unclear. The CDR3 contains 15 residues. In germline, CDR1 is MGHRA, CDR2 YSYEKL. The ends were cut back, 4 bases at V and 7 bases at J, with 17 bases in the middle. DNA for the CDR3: TGCGCCAGCAGCCTACCAACAAATGCCCGGAATGAGCAGTTCTTC. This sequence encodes CASSLPTNARNEQFF.

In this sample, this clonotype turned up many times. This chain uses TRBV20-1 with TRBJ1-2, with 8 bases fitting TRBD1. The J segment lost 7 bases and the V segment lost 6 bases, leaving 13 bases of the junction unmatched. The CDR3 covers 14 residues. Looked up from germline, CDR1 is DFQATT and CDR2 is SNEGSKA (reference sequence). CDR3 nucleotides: TGCAGTGCGAAAGACGGACAGGGCGAGACTGGCTACACCTTC. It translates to CSAKDGQGETGYTF.

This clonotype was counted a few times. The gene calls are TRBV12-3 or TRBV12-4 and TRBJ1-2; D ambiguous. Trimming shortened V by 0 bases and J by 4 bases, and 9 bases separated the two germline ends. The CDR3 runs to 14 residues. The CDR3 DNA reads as TGTGCCAGCAGTTTAGCGCGAGGCAGCTATGGCTACACCTTC. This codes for CASSLARGSYGYTF.